These 9 T cell receptor beta chains were all obtained from the same sample, sequenced in a study of regulatory T cells in long-lasting Graves disease. The time point is: newly diagnosed GD, antithyroid drugs for less than 3 months. Researchers made the TCR library from RNA that was extracted from PBMCs. HTBI primers from iRepertoire and Arm-PCR of CDR3 regions yielded the TCR beta libraries. A single record per CDR3 protein comes from TCRdb applying MiXCR to the multiplex PCR reads. The sample records more than 450,000 distinct CDR3 sequences, around 15% being singletons. These data were also reused for a study on T cells in Graves' hyperthyroidism and ophthalmopathy.

Specimen: peripheral blood mononuclear cells (PBMCs), collected at new diagnosis, from a patient treated with antithyroid drugs. These TCRs come from a man aged 35-49 years with Graves disease.

This clonotype came up many times. The rearrangement links TRBV5-8 to TRBJ2-7, with 7 bases matching TRBD1. The CDR3 is 13 residues long. Germline V CDR1 and CDR2: SGHTS, YDEGEE. V dropped 9 bases and J dropped 4; count of bases not matched to a gene: 10. The CDR3 nucleotides read TGTGCCACCAAGGTAGGGGGCACGTACGAGCAGTACTTC. Its protein is CATKVGGTYEQYF.

The chain combines TRBV30 with TRBJ1-5; tentatively, D is TRBD1 (5 bases). This CDR3 spans 14 amino acids. Trimming pared 0 bases from V and 5 bases from J, leaving 11 bases between. The germline gives CDR1 GTSNPN, CDR2 SVGIG (reference sequence). Here the CDR3 reads CAWSVNIGDQPQHF. The CDR3 DNA reads as TGTGCCTGGAGTGTAAATATAGGGGATCAGCCCCAGCATTTT.

This clonotype was seen many times. This sequence joins TRBV20-1 and TRBJ1-4; TRBD1 is a possible D gene (5 bases). CDR3 length: 16 amino acids. Per the germline V gene, CDR1 is DFQATT and CDR2 is SNEGSKA (reference sequence). V dropped 6 bases and J dropped 6 bases, with 23 bases sitting between them. For the CDR3, the DNA is TGCAGTGCAGCCCCCTTTGGGGGGGGGTTTCATGAAAAACTGTTTTTT. This encodes CSAAPFGGGFHEKLFF.

This clonotype has a handful of counts. The gene calls are TRBV7-9 and TRBJ1-2; D is possibly TRBD1 (6 bases). Trimming left V 3 bases short and J 8 bases short, with 13 bases between. The V gene's germline CDR1 is SEHNR and CDR2 FQNEAQ (reference sequence). This CDR3 has 13 amino acids. CDR3 sequence: CASSFAQGAGYTF. CDR3 bases: TGTGCCAGCAGCTTCGCACAGGGCGCCGGCTACACCTTC.

DNA for the CDR3: TGTGCCAGCAGCCAAGATTACAGGGCCGGTGGCTACACCTTC. Residues: CASSQDYRAGGYTF. The chain combines TRBV4-2 with TRBJ1-2, with a possible D match to TRBD1 (6 bases). With 0 bases removed from V and 7 bases from J, the gap between germline ends came to 12 bases. The length of the CDR3 is 14 residues. Germline V gene data show CDR1 as LGHNA and CDR2 as YNFKEQ.

This chain connects TRBV9 to TRBJ2-2, with D perhaps TRBD1 or TRBD2 (5 bases each). Germline values: CDR1 SGDLS, CDR2 YYNGEE. The CDR3 is 15 amino acids. V dropped 0 bases and J dropped 3 bases, with 9 bases sitting between them. The DNA for the CDR3 is TGTGCCAGCAGCGTAGCCGGGACGGACACCGGGGAGCTGTTTTTT. Translation gives CASSVAGTDTGELFF.

This clonotype was counted many times. V and J are TRBV2 and TRBJ1-2; D possibly corresponds to TRBD1 (6 bases). This CDR3 region has 14 residues. V was trimmed by 4 bases and J by 2 bases, leaving 11 bases between them. Germline CDR1 and CDR2: SNHLY and FYNNEI. This chain's CDR3 is CASSASQGNYGYTF. The CDR3 DNA follows: TGTGCCAGCAGTGCGAGTCAGGGGAACTATGGCTACACCTTC.

V is TRBV6-5 and J is TRBJ2-7; perhaps D is TRBD1 or TRBD2 (5 bases each). The V gene lost 0 bases and the J gene lost 6 bases, with 18 bases spanning the gap. Germline CDR1 is MNHEY and CDR2 is SVGAGI. The CDR3 is made up of 16 amino acids. Here the CDR3 reads CASSYSTGAFPCEQYF. The CDR3 DNA sequence: TGTGCCAGCAGTTACTCGACCGGGGCCTTCCCCTGCGAGCAGTACTTC.

This clonotype was observed many times. V is TRBV3-1 and J is TRBJ2-1; D possibly corresponds to TRBD2 (6 bases). This CDR3 is 16 amino acids long. Germline-derived CDR1 and CDR2 are LGHDT and YNNKEL (reference sequence). The germline V and J ends were trimmed by 0 bases and 4 bases, with 13 bases remaining between them. This chain's CDR3 is CASSQDRLASYNEQFF. CDR3 bases: TGTGCCAGCAGCCAAGATCGGCTAGCGAGTTACAATGAGCAGTTCTTC.